Sequencing of this T cell receptor (beta chain) was carried out in a study of beta chain features in type 1 diabetes. Every isolated RNA sample was fully reverse transcribed, so sequencing captured expressed TCRB transcripts. The repertoire was sequenced with immunoSEQ multiplex PCR; TCRdb's copy has only in-frame clones and lacks some. The sample has hundreds of thousands of clones, roughly 15% seen once. The V gene lost 5 bases and the J gene lost 8 bases, with 18 bases spanning the gap. The CDR3 is 14 residues long. Germline CDR1 and CDR2: PRHDT and FYEKMQ (reference sequence). This TCR was recovered from a woman between 18 and 29 years old in good health. V usage is TRBV13 and J usage is TRBJ1-2; maybe TRBD1 (5 bases). The sequencing sample was made of naive CD4+ T cells from blood. The CDR3 DNA reads as TGTGCCAGCAGCCGATGGGACCCCCTGAGGGGCTACACCTTC. Amino acid sequence: CASSRWDPLRGYTF.